This T cell receptor beta chain derives from a study of T cell repertoires in ileal Crohn's disease. The time point is: neoterminal ileum biopsy at postoperative endoscopy, about 6 months after surgery. V shed 3 bases, J shed 1 base, and the junction held 11 bases outside the gene matches. The CDR3 runs to 18 residues. Germline V gene lookup returns CDR1 SGDLS and CDR2 YYNGEE. The method was immunoSEQ multiplex PCR; TCRdb's version includes in-frame clones alone and lacks a portion of them. Of 55,000 to 65,000 clones in the sample, 85% to 90% were seen once. The material sequenced was ileal tissue. This TCR was recovered from an adult with Crohn's disease. The V gene is TRBV9, the J gene TRBJ2-3, with 10 nucleotides matching TRBD2. The chain's CDR3 is CASSAPSGLAWGTDTQYF. Here the CDR3 DNA reads TGTGCCAGCAGCGCTCCTTCGGGACTAGCGTGGGGCACAGATACGCAGTATTTT.